Detailed here is one T cell receptor beta chain. Its antigen remains unidentified. Nothing much larger sits one base from this clone, and base qualities are not available. The data originate from a study of T-cell memory formation after mild COVID-19 (dated by TCRdb to about 2021). Looking at the study overall: TCR sequence clusters from the two donors were found to be largely donor specific. In a couple of donors, T-cell clones that expanded and contracted after mild COVID-19 were followed by sequencing TCRalpha and TCRbeta repertoires longitudinally. The cohort comprised two young, previously healthy adult volunteers, one female and one male. Broad study findings and their caveats: From day 15 to 85, contracting clones showed balanced CD4/CD8 phenotypes, whereas a second wave of clones that expanded from day 15 to 37 leaned towards CD4+. Contracting CD4+ clones were found mainly in CM and EM memory subsets, while CD8+ clones were enriched in EMRA. Some responding clones were detected in pre-infection memory, suggesting pre-existing cross-reactive memory T cells joined the SARS-CoV-2 response. SARS-CoV-2 specificity was not confirmed for the second-wave clones peaking on day 37. The study covered only a couple of mild cases, and larger cohorts including severe cases with pre-infection samples were considered necessary.

Sequencing was performed on an Illumina NovaSeq 6000. Using 5'RACE with constant-segment primers, TCRalpha and TCRbeta cDNA libraries were constructed, with sample barcodes and unique molecular identifiers added in the process. RNA was extracted from every sample with Trizol reagent. Libraries were amplified in two PCR steps, with a second sample barcode and Illumina TruSeq adapters added in the second step. Sequencing of the libraries was done on an Illumina NovaSeq, producing 2 x 150 bp paired-end reads. Per the authors' processing: The reads were demultiplexed and collapsed into UMI-guided consensus sequences using migec v1.2.7. With mixcr v2.1.11, UMI consensuses were aligned to TRA and TRB V and J templates and assembled into clonotypes. Expanded or contracted clonotypes were those called significant by both edgeR and NoisET, with noise models trained on biological replicates. For edgeR calls, a false discovery rate-adjusted p below 0.01 and a log2 fold-change threshold of 1 were applied. PCA with hierarchical clustering of max-normalized trajectories of the 1000 most abundant clonotypes was used as exploratory dynamics analysis. Each responding clone was given a CD4 or CD8 phenotype based on the CD4+ and CD8+ repertoires, which had been sequenced separately. TCRdb reran the public reads through fastp at Q25 and MiXCR, keeping productive beta chains. CDR3 protein duplicates are merged, each entry listing the most common genes and DNA. The V and J calls and clone size are TCRdb's, not the authors'. The sample table contains roughly 580,000 distinct CDR3 sequences; only one count was recorded for about 20% of them. The top ten clones comprise about 12% of the sample.

The junction shows trimming of 7 bases on V and 3 bases on J, and the gene matches do not reach 9 bases of it. Via the germline V gene (reference sequence), CDR1 is DFQATT and CDR2 SNEGSKA. The CDR3, cysteine through phenylalanine, is 14 amino acids long. Only CDR3 DNA is held: 42 bases, read in frame from base 1. Ficoll-Paque density gradient centrifugation was the method used to isolate PBMCs. The source material was PBMCs or a T cell subset sorted from them (not recorded which). The chain is assembled from TRBV20-1 and TRBJ2-1; 7 bases in between match TRBD2. This TCR derives from an adult woman who had mild COVID-19 (a few samples of this study predate the infection). The sample titles of this study are shuffled in the database, so cell type and time point are left out; the donor was told from shared clones. The DNA is as follows: TGCAGTGTTCCCAGACGGGGGGTCTACAATGAGCAGTTCTTC. Its protein product is CSVPRRGVYNEQFF.